Described below is a single T cell receptor (beta chain) sequence and its context. The CDR3 runs 14 residues. Trimming took 5 bases from V and 8 from J; bases not matched to a gene: 4. From germline, CDR1 is MNHEY and CDR2 SVGAGI. These data originate in a study of blood T cell repertoires in COVID-19. In the study overall: From T cells, B-cell-depleted T cells, or PBMCs came the material, which was cDNA or gDNA.

Assay used: immunoSEQ multiplex PCR; TCRdb lists only in-frame clones, some missing. Of almost 250,000 clones detected, around 86% appear once; the ten largest clones hold about 1.6%. The receptor comes from an older woman who had recovered from COVID-19. This rearrangement joins TRBV6-5 to TRBJ1-6; the match to TRBD1 covers 9 bases. Sequencing was carried out using peripheral blood. This CDR3 is CASSTTGGYSPLHF. The DNA for the CDR3 is TGTGCCAGCAGTACGACAGGGGGTTATTCACCCCTCCACTTT.